This section outlines one T cell receptor (beta chain) sequence together with its context. Its matching antigen is unknown. These data are taken from a study of CD8 T cells in ankylosing spondylitis. General observations from the study: In peripheral blood, disease-linked CD8+ clones occurred at relatively low frequencies. Blood of patients with ankylosing spondylitis appeared to be characterized by a TCR beta motif of roughly eight highly homologous variants.

This CDR3 comprises 20 residues. V was clipped by 6 bases and J by 0 bases, with 27 bases between them. Each TCR beta library was made by quantitative 5'-RACE that incorporated molecular barcodes. In TCRdb, the 5' RACE reads were re-called with MiXCR into one record per CDR3 protein. The table shows roughly 470,000 distinct CDR3 sequences, with around 26% occurring only once. Sample: blood, either unsorted or a sorted T cell fraction (not recorded which). The J gene is TRBJ1-5, the V gene TRBV12-3 or TRBV12-4; TRBD1 is a possible D gene (5 bases). The TCR was taken from a male donor with ankylosing spondylitis. The CDR3 here is CASSPTGRWGGRDSNQPQHF. DNA for the CDR3: TGTGCCAGCAGCCCGACGGGGAGGTGGGGGGGGAGGGATAGCAATCAGCCCCAGCATTTT.